Described below is a single T cell receptor beta chain sequence and its context. Antigen specificity is unknown. This specimen comes from a study of shared clonotypes between healthy human individuals. Overall study results and limits: Measured sharing among donors was expected to vary with sequencing depth. Sharing across a few donors was seen in roughly 5% of naive CD4 clonotypes.

The V gene end was trimmed by 0 bases and the J gene end by 0 bases; junction bases not matched to a gene: 9. Germline CDR1 and CDR2: SGDLS and YYNGEE. CDR3 length: 19 residues. Sequenced by immunoSEQ multiplex PCR; TCRdb stores in-frame clones only, minus some. The sample includes 1,400,000 or so clones, less than 99% of them seen just once. Division of CD4+ cells produced a CD45RA+ naive subset and a CD45RA-negative memory subset. Sequencing input: naive CD4+ T cells sorted from blood. Specified subset: CD45RA+ positively selected. This rearrangement joins TRBV9 to TRBJ2-2; 9 bases line up with TRBD1. The origin of this receptor is a man aged 30 to 39 in good health. Here the CDR3 DNA reads TGTGCCAGCAGCGTAGTACCAGTTACAGGGGGCGCGAACACCGGGGAGCTGTTTTTT. This translates into CASSVVPVTGGANTGELFF.